This T cell receptor (beta chain) is from a study of T cells in Graves' hyperthyroidism and ophthalmopathy. Findings of the study overall: The model identified upcoming ophthalmopathy a median approximately six months ahead of onset.

TCR beta CDR3 regions were amplified from RNA. A set of HTBI primers served as the primers for a first-round RT-PCR of the TCR CDR3. TCRdb recomputed calls from the multiplex PCR reads with MiXCR, one row per CDR3 protein. The table has around 520,000 distinct CDR3 sequences, around 13% seen once. To note about this clonotype: Its specificity is not known.

The V and J ends lost 6 bases and 4 bases respectively, with 7 bases between them. The CDR3 contains 13 residues. From germline, CDR1 is ENHRY and CDR2 SYGVKD. The chain is built from TRBV10-3 and TRBJ1-6; D not resolved. The sample was blood. The sequence was obtained from a woman aged 40 to 50 with Graves' hyperthyroidism. DNA for the CDR3: TGTGCCATCAGACCGGGATATAATTCACCCCTCCACTTT. This sequence encodes CAIRPGYNSPLHF.